The entry below gives a single TCR beta chain sequence along with its context. Its target antigen remains unknown. No much larger clone exists at a distance of one base, and base qualities are not known. The receptor library was made with the immunoSEQ multiplex PCR assay. A mixture of 60 forward primers for TCR Vbeta segments and 13 reverse primers for TCR Jbeta segments was used in the multiplex PCR. Amplification of the CDR3 region of rearranged TCR beta genes was performed with a multiplex PCR assay on genomic DNA. Amplified TCR beta libraries were sequenced as 87-base-pair reads on the Illumina HiSeq System. The original methods were these. A later analysis tallied around 87 million unique TCR beta chains across the 666 repertoires, and about 12 million of those chains were shared by two or more donors. To remove PCR and sequencing errors, raw reads were error-corrected and collapsed into unique sequences using a nearest-neighbor algorithm that merged closely related sequences. To assign V, D and J gene segments, CDR3 sequences were aligned to IMGT reference sequences. Each retained sequence needed at least a six-nucleotide match to both a V gene segment and a J gene segment. A rearrangement counted as productive if the CDR3 had no stop codons and remained in frame with V and J, and every other rearrangement counted as non-productive. Following IMGT convention, CDR3 was defined as the stretch from the second conserved V-encoded cysteine up to the conserved J-encoded phenylalanine. Sequences without an unambiguous match to a single V gene segment were excluded from the earlier analysis of approximately 560 of the donors. An earlier analysis of several hundred of the donors called V segments functional above 56.7% productive rearrangements and segregating when the between-donor standard deviation exceeded 5%. To diagnose cytomegalovirus status from the catalog of TCR beta chain sequences, a statistical classification framework was built. In a later analysis, TCR nucleotide sequences were compared against IMGT/GENE-DB human TR gene sequences so that V and J genes could be assigned. The TCRdist pipeline was used in a later analysis to assign CDR3 sequences and most-parsimonious VDJ recombination scenarios. In a later analysis, every TCR beta chain was defined by the combination of its CDR3 amino acid sequence and its V-gene family, and reads without a unique V-gene family were dropped. As a way to deal with suspected cross-contamination and a sequencing artifact, a later analysis dropped over 550 nucleotide sequences that were highly shared and had low generation probability. In a later analysis, a clonal expansion index was calculated for each public chain from normalized within-repertoire ranks of inferred template counts. In a later analysis, generation probabilities were computed with a VDJ recombination model fitted to out-of-frame rearrangements, and the resulting probabilities were checked against IGoR. A later analysis scored TCR-TCR, TCR-HLA and TCR-CMV co-occurrence with hypergeometric tests, applying a repertoire-size bias correction to TCR pairs. In a later analysis, false discovery rates were estimated by permuting HLA or CMV assignments 20 times. In a later analysis, co-occurring TCRs were grouped with DBSCAN, and TCRdist sequence similarity was added when clustering was performed within HLA-allele-positive subsets. Repertoires with fewer than 30,000 or more than 120,000 public chains were left out of co-occurrence clustering, as were a few repertoires with anomalous nucleotide sharing. TCRdb obtained this table from immuneACCESS and retained in-frame rearrangements with V and J assigned. These tables miss some clones; where compared with another copy, unresolved V genes account for less than half of the shortfall, and the remainder is unexplained. The V and J calls and clone size were taken over from that table, and D and trimming were inferred from the DNA. This sample comprises 140,000 or so clones, approximately 80% of them detected only once. The top ten constitute around 4.5% of the sample.

The data were obtained in a study of cytomegalovirus exposure and HLA in healthy donors (dated by TCRdb to about 2017). With regard to the full study: An earlier analysis of roughly 630 of the donors reported roughly 270 Gb of sequence data and some 120 million unique TCR beta sequences from roughly 180 million T cells. An early release that covered roughly 600 HLA-typed donors contained 300 to 350 gigabases of sequencing data and 85 million to 100 million unique TCR sequences. Of the approximately 400 genotyped donors, 81% were placed in the genetic ancestry cluster associated with self-reported Caucasian donors. The study aimed to test whether signatures of past pathogen exposure could be identified by cataloging public T cell receptors. Using immunosequencing, the study profiled T cell repertoires from fewer than 850 subjects and related those repertoires to cytomegalovirus serostatus. A separate validation cohort of about 110 different subjects was used in addition to the 666-subject first cohort. The study combined high-throughput TCR immunosequencing, statistical association of individual TCRs with disease status, and machine learning to predict cytomegalovirus infection status. To study patterns of TCR occurrence, a later analysis re-analyzed previously published TCR beta repertoires from 500 to 850 donors and added high-resolution HLA genotyping. In the later analysis, no new phenotypic data were used to find candidate immune exposures; instead, reliance was placed on TCR beta sequences and their occurrence across donors. An earlier analysis of approximately 640 of the donors applied high-throughput TCR beta sequencing to assess whether each TCR beta V gene segment acted as functional or pseudogenic. Donor age, sex, ethnicity and CMV serostatus were compiled alongside the repertoire data. In a later genetic analysis, genome-wide SNP genotypes for about three fifths of the 666 donors were used, and that subset was treated as a discovery cohort. All discovery cohort repertoires had been generated on a single sequencing platform. Both class I and class II loci were covered by HLA typing, at four-digit resolution. The number of typed donors differed by locus: roughly 629-640 for A, B, C, DRB1 and DQB1; roughly 510 for DQA1; around 580 for DPA1; and about 450 for DPB1. Five DR-DQ haplotypes were handled as single units for association and clustering because linkage in the cohort was strong. Across 398 genotyped donors of the cohort, an average of about 200,000 unique TCR beta nucleotide sequences per donor were sequenced, and roughly 18% of those sequences were non-productive. What the work shows at the level of the full study, not this receptor alone: In vitro tests confirmed that a few of the cytomegalovirus-associated TCR beta chains recognize cytomegalovirus antigens. Assigning TCR associations to individual alleles was difficult when HLA alleles, especially DR and DQ, strongly co-occurred. According to the authors, the approach could potentially be generalized to other disease states and immunological phenotypes. Some 15 rarely observed V segments, including chromosome 9 orphons, were excluded from the earlier analysis of about 600 of the donors because counts were too low. The classifier was reported to diagnose cytomegalovirus status with high specificity and sensitivity in both the original and validation cohorts. In this cohort, only TCR beta chains were sequenced, and detectable features were limited by the absence of alpha or paired-chain data. Linkage disequilibrium might explain the correlated functional status among segregating V segments, but an unknown experimental factor could not be ruled out. According to a later analysis, most CMV-associated TCR beta chains appeared to be HLA-restricted, and the HLA associations seemed to be driven largely by CMV exposure. The presence/absence analyses assumed that sequencing depth was roughly uniform across donors, and that assumption may not be true. A later analysis found that TCR association rates varied across HLA loci, with DRB1 alleles showing the most associated TCRs and HLA-C alleles the fewest. A cluster of highly shared sequence variants was judged likely to be a technical artifact of the sequencing pipeline. V-gene and J-gene trimming of TCR beta chains was associated with a missense DCLRE1C variant in a later genetic analysis, and the association was replicated in an independent cohort. Immune exposure information for the cohort was limited to CMV serostatus. According to a later genetic analysis, donors in an Asian-associated ancestry cluster had fewer N-insertions in productive TCRs than the approximately 710-donor mean. HLA typing was unavailable for some donors at each locus, so association tests used only the typed subset. Across donors, most TCR sequences were observed very rarely, whereas some public TCRs were present in many individuals. A further reported finding was that TCR beta sequences accurately predicted the HLA-A and HLA-B alleles for most subjects in the first cohort. In the study, some 160 TCR beta chains were listed as associated with cytomegalovirus. A later analysis associated 15,000 to 20,000 TCR beta sequences with specific HLA alleles at a false discovery rate of 0.05. Broadly in line with IMGT annotations, most TCR beta V segments showed up in productive rearrangements about 90% or about 30% of the time in an earlier analysis of several hundred of the donors. In a later analysis, several top co-occurrence clusters were reported to appear linked to parvovirus B19, influenza, CMV and Epstein-Barr virus. Compared with equally common non-associated chains, HLA-associated TCR beta chains in a later analysis were more clonally expanded and had lower generation probabilities.

In total, fewer than 750 healthy bone marrow donors made up the cohort. At the time of sampling, every cohort member was nominally healthy, though immune exposures that went unrecorded were likely present. The donor tested CMV seropositive and was one of the 289 seropositive cohort members. A peripheral blood sample was provided by each donor, and peripheral blood mononuclear cells were used for TCR beta sequencing. The Qiagen DNeasy Blood Extraction Kit was used to extract genomic DNA from the blood cell samples. The source of this sequence is a woman aged 40 to 49 in good health and CMV-seropositive. Sequenced sample: PBMCs.

The nucleotide sequence is given as TGTGCCAGCAGTGTACAGACCCCCTACGAGCAGTACTTC. Its translation reads: CASSVQTPYEQYF. The chain was built from TRBV25-1 and TRBJ2-7, with the D gene not confidently named. V is clipped by 4 bases and J by 2 bases, and the sequence between their germline boundaries is 9 bases long. The germline V gene supplies CDR1 MGHDK and CDR2 SYGVNS. The CDR3 measures 13 amino acids from cysteine to phenylalanine. Just CDR3 DNA is preserved here, 39 bases in frame from base 1.